Included here is one T cell receptor beta chain sequence, with context. Antigen: not known. The data were taken from a study of T cells in Graves' hyperthyroidism and ophthalmopathy. Subjects aged 18 to 65 presented with newly diagnosed hyperthyroidism of less than 2 months' duration. Diagnoses were established using clinical symptoms, serum thyroxine and TRAb, thyroid ultrasound and orbital computed tomography. The PBMCs had their origin in approximately 10 ml of fresh peripheral blood. From RNA transcripts, TCR beta CDR3 regions were amplified. HTBI primers were used for first-round RT-PCR of the TCR CDR3. One entry per CDR3 protein results from TCRdb running MiXCR on the multiplex PCR reads. The sample lists hundreds of thousands of distinct CDR3 sequences; roughly 15% were seen once. Points from the study as a whole: Ophthalmopathy was predicted by the model a median of roughly 6 months ahead of onset.

CDR1 and CDR2 from the germline V gene are SNHLY and FYNNEI. V was clipped by 8 bases and J by 2 bases, with 10 bases between them. The CDR3 is 13 residues long. What was sequenced was blood. The sequence was obtained from a woman aged 40-49 years with Graves' hyperthyroidism. The J gene is TRBJ1-5, the V gene TRBV2; a weak D match, TRBD1 (6 bases). The DNA of the CDR3 is TGTGCCAGCGAGACAGGTGGCAATCAGCCCCAGCATTTT. It is translated as CASETGGNQPQHF.